A single T cell receptor beta chain is shown here with its context. Because this beta chain is a stray read in a library intended to capture alpha chains, its abundance should not be given much weight. Germline loops: CDR1 MNHEY, CDR2 SMNVEV (reference sequence). The CDR3 has 15 residues. The V end lost 3 bases, the J end lost 0 bases, and 11 bases lay between the germline ends. TCRdb called the RT-PCR reads again in MiXCR, with one record for every CDR3 protein. The table shows about 6,100 distinct CDR3 sequences, with roughly nine tenths occurring only once. Sequenced input: memory CD4+ T cells from blood. The chain carries TRBV27 and TRBJ1-1, with a weak D call TRBD1 (6 bases). This TCR was sampled from a female donor in good health, serving as a healthy control. The DNA for the CDR3 is TGTGCCAGCAGTTTTACAGGGCCCATGAACACTGAAGCTTTCTTT. As protein: CASSFTGPMNTEAFF.